Listed below are T cell receptor beta chains from one sample, sequenced in a study of T-cell memory formation after mild COVID-19. One entry per CDR3 protein, called by TCRdb with MiXCR from the 5' RACE reads. Here the sample spans approximately 390,000 distinct CDR3 sequences, 16% being singletons. The specimen was PBMCs or a T cell subset sorted from them (not recorded which). These receptors were taken from a man aged 18 to 29 who had mild COVID-19 (a few samples of this study predate the infection). Cell type and time point are not known. Both conserved end residues are part of each CDR3.

>TRBV7-9
CASSPGTGPRRDTQYF
>TRBV11-2
CASSLDSFGQKPNYGYTF
>TRBV5-1
CASSPGQGHTDTQYF
>TRBV19
CASIQTSGYSSGANVLTF
>TRBV20-1
CSPSSRTATQPQHF
>TRBV2
CASGARDSWYGYTF
>TRBV12-3/TRBV12-4
CASSLNGLGNTIYF
>TRBV18
CASSTGLATTQYF
>TRBV10-3
CAIGTGENQPQHF
>TRBV30
CAWSLLGLPGGTEAFF
>TRBV11-3
CASNLASGGSTDTQYF
>TRBV18
CASSPPGGPWGTQYF
>TRBV4-3
CASSQDLRGYEAFF
>TRBV5-1
CASNRWVNTEAFF
>TRBV29-1
CSVEQNTQFF
>TRBV6-5
CASSRSSGELFF
>TRBV7-8
CAVRTARGTDTQYF
>TRBV12-5
CASGRTADNEKLFF
>TRBV7-8
CASSHVRNEQFF
>TRBV6-4
CASSDRGGGQFF
>TRBV7-2
CASSLGQIGNLQETQYF
>TRBV7-2
CASKWGVEQETQYF
>TRBV20-1
CSARVRGNTGELFF
>TRBV4-1
CASSSPQYTEAFF
>TRBV10-3
CAISERGRGLRNSPLHF
>TRBV7-2
CASSLEWGDSYEQYF
>TRBV7-9
CASSLVMEAGTDTQYF